A selection of T cell receptor beta chains follows, all from one sample in a study of cytomegalovirus exposure and HLA in healthy donors. Only in-frame clones appear in the TCRdb table, and some are missing; sequencing was by immunoSEQ multiplex PCR. This sample has roughly 93,000 clones, with around 77% found just once. Material: PBMCs. The receptors here all came from a man aged 25 to 45 in good health and CMV-seronegative. CDR3s include the opening cysteine and the closing phenylalanine or tryptophan. A D gene is named only where the DNA matches it firmly. The listing skips clone size in some rows; elsewhere it reads once, few, many or a size class.

abundance,v_gene,j_gene,len,d_gene,CDR3aa,CDR3nt
NA,TRBV5-6,TRBJ2-3,16,TRBD2,CASSLVRGTGTDTQYF,TGTGCCAGCAGCTTGGTGCGGGGGACGGGCACAGATACGCAGTATTTT
NA,TRBV7-2,TRBJ2-5,15,TRBD2,CASSLRLAGVETQYF,TGTGCCAGCAGCTTACGTTTAGCGGGGGTAGAGACCCAGTACTTC
NA,TRBV7-2,TRBJ1-1,15,TRBD1,CASSTRQGARTEAFF,TGTGCCAGCAGCACACGACAGGGGGCTCGAACTGAAGCTTTCTTT
NA,TRBV7-9,TRBJ1-1,15,NA,CASRTDLRGNTEAFF,TGTGCCAGCAGGACCGACCTCCGGGGGAACACTGAAGCTTTCTTT
NA,TRBV7-9,TRBJ2-7,16,TRBD1,CASSLGGTGQRNEQYF,TGTGCCAGCAGCTTAGGGGGGACAGGGCAACGGAACGAGCAGTACTTC
NA,TRBV14,TRBJ2-5,14,TRBD1,CASSQTGQGETQYF,TGTGCCAGCAGCCAAACAGGACAGGGGGAGACCCAGTACTTC
few,TRBV9,TRBJ1-1,15,NA,CASSVGQVMNTEAFF,TGTGCCAGCAGCGTAGGACAAGTCATGAACACTGAAGCTTTCTTT
NA,TRBV19,TRBJ1-5,13,NA,CASRLYSNQPQHF,TGTGCCAGTAGACTGTATAGCAATCAGCCCCAGCATTTT
NA,TRBV6-1,TRBJ2-1,15,NA,CASSESLSSYNEQFF,TGTGCCAGCAGTGAATCATTGAGCTCCTACAATGAGCAGTTCTTC
few,TRBV4-1,TRBJ1-5,17,NA,CASSPLGGSGFNQPQHF,TGCGCCAGCAGCCCCTTGGGGGGGTCGGGGTTCAATCAGCCCCAGCATTTT
NA,TRBV2,TRBJ1-4,18,TRBD1,CASSGGQGGSQVNEKLFF,TGTGCCAGCAGTGGGGGACAGGGGGGGAGCCAAGTCAATGAAAAACTGTTTTTT
NA,TRBV29-1,TRBJ2-5,15,TRBD1,CSGTSWDRGLETQYF,TGCAGCGGCACGTCTTGGGACAGGGGGCTTGAGACCCAGTACTTC
few,TRBV4-2,TRBJ2-7,14,TRBD1,CASSQGQGSYEQYF,TGTGCCAGCAGCCAAGGACAGGGCTCCTACGAGCAGTACTTC
NA,TRBV10-3,TRBJ2-3,14,TRBD2,CAISFSGGADTQYF,TGTGCCATCAGCTTTAGCGGGGGGGCAGATACGCAGTATTTT
NA,TRBV29-1,TRBJ2-3,14,NA,CSVEDRGTRDTQYF,TGCAGCGTTGAAGATCGTGGGACAAGGGATACGCAGTATTTT
few,TRBV5-6,TRBJ2-3,14,NA,CASSLVQDTDTQYF,TGTGCCAGCAGCTTGGTCCAGGACACAGATACGCAGTATTTT
NA,TRBV14,TRBJ2-2,15,NA,CASSQGLANTGELFF,TGTGCCAGCAGCCAAGGACTAGCGAACACCGGGGAGCTGTTTTTT
NA,TRBV5-1,TRBJ2-2,16,NA,CASSLAADSSTGELFF,TGCGCCAGCAGCTTGGCAGCGGACAGTTCGACCGGGGAGCTGTTTTTT
few,TRBV7-9,TRBJ1-3,16,NA,CASSPGTLYSGNTIYF,TGTGCCAGCAGCCCAGGGACACTTTACTCTGGAAACACCATATATTTT
NA,TRBV7-9,TRBJ2-2,14,NA,CASNRGARTGELFF,TGTGCCAGCAACCGCGGGGCAAGGACCGGGGAGCTGTTTTTT
NA,TRBV27,TRBJ1-6,16,NA,CASSFRTGSMNSPLHF,TGTGCCAGCAGTTTCCGAACAGGGTCAATGAATTCACCCCTCCACTTT
NA,TRBV4-2,TRBJ2-2,17,TRBD1,CASSQPDRGLLAGELFF,TGTGCCAGCAGCCAACCCGACAGGGGGCTGCTGGCCGGGGAGCTGTTTTTT